These 9 T cell receptor beta chains originate from one sample sequenced in a study of T cell responses to AZD1222 COVID-19 vaccine. Clones were read by immunoSEQ multiplex PCR, and TCRdb kept only the in-frame ones, dropping some. This table holds around 120,000 clones, 89% found once. This material consisted of peripheral blood, taken on day 0 of AZD1222 vaccination. The receptor source for this set is an adult in good health.

The J gene is TRBJ1-2, the V gene TRBV27; D not resolved. The CDR3 has 13 amino acids. Trimming took off 4 bases at V and 6 bases at J, with 12 bases between the two ends. Germline V gene data show CDR1 as MNHEY and CDR2 as SMNVEV (reference sequence). The CDR3 bases are TGTGCCAGCAGTTCCGGGCCGGCCCATGGCTACACCTTC. Its translation is CASSSGPAHGYTF.

The chain combines TRBV6-5 with TRBJ2-5, with a tentative D call TRBD1 (5 bases). The CDR3 is 14 amino acids. V was trimmed by 10 bases and J by 5 bases, leaving 20 bases between them. The germline V gene encodes CDR1 MNHEY and CDR2 SVGAGI. CDR3 DNA sequence: TGTGCCACCCACAGGACCACCCTCCGGGAGACCCAGTACTTC. This codes for CATHRTTLRETQYF.

In nucleotides, the CDR3 is TGTGCCAGCAGCTTCGGGCAGGGCGAGACCCAGTACTTC. Its translation is CASSFGQGETQYF. This chain connects TRBV11-2 to TRBJ2-5; D is possibly TRBD1 (5 bases). Per germline, CDR1 SGHAT and CDR2 FQNNGV. The germline V and J ends were trimmed by 3 bases and 5 bases, with 10 bases remaining between them. The CDR3 sequence is 13 residues long.

The chain has TRBV28 and TRBJ1-3, with a tentative D call TRBD1 (5 bases). V was cut by 6 bases and J by 0 bases, with 12 bases left in between. Looked up from germline, CDR1 is MDHEN and CDR2 is SYDVKM. The CDR3 extends over 15 amino acids. In nucleotides, the CDR3 is TGTGCCAGCAGCGGGGCGTCGTCCTCTGGAAACACCATATATTTT. Amino acid sequence: CASSGASSSGNTIYF.

The chain couples TRBV10-3 to TRBJ2-7, with 7 bases fitting TRBD2. V dropped 3 bases and J dropped 0; count of bases not matched to a gene: 8. The germline V gene has CDR1 ENHRY and CDR2 SYGVKD. CDR3 size: 16 residues. The CDR3 DNA follows: TGTGCCATCAGTGATCAATCTAGCGGAGTCTCCTACGAGCAGTACTTC. Translation: CAISDQSSGVSYEQYF.

The gene calls are TRBV24-1 and TRBJ1-2, with a tentative D call TRBD1 (5 bases). Germline V gene data show CDR1 as KGHDR and CDR2 as SFDVKD. The CDR3 runs 15 residues. V was cut by 4 bases and J by 2 bases, with 13 bases left in between. CDR3 residues: CATSDPGEGNYGYTF. In DNA form, the CDR3 reads TGTGCCACCAGTGACCCCGGGGAGGGGAACTATGGCTACACCTTC.

The V gene is TRBV9, the J gene TRBJ1-1, with TRBD1 as a possible D gene (5 bases). V lost 1 base and J 5 bases, leaving 9 bases between the germline ends. CDR3 length: 13 residues. In germline, CDR1 is SGDLS, CDR2 YYNGEE. The CDR3 DNA is TGTGCCAGCAGCGTAAAGGGGTGGACTGAAGCTTTCTTT. This sequence encodes CASSVKGWTEAFF. The full variable domain, with the rest looked up from reference TRBV9 and TRBJ1-1, is DSGVTQTPKHLITATGQRVTLRCSPRSGDLSVYWYQQSLDQGLQFLIQYYNGEERAKGNILERFSAQQFPDLHSELNLSSLELGDSALYFCASSVKGWTEAFFGQGTRLTVV.

DNA for the CDR3: TGCGCCAGCAGCCTGGACGGGGCCCTCTTTGGGGAGCTGTTTTTT. This encodes CASSLDGALFGELFF. The chain joins TRBV5-1 to TRBJ2-2, with D perhaps assigned TRBD1 or TRBD2 (5 bases each). Germline CDR1 is SGHRS and CDR2 is YFSETQ. V was cut by 4 bases and J by 8 bases, with 18 bases left in between. The CDR3 covers 15 residues. Combining the CDR3 with reference TRBV5-1 and TRBJ2-2 gives the whole variable domain KAGVTQTPRYLIKTRGQQVTLSCSPISGHRSVSWYQQTPGQGLQFLFEYFSETQRNKGNFPGRFSGRQFSNSRSEMNVSTLELGDSALYLCASSLDGALFGELFFGEGSRLTVL.

The chain carries TRBV13 and TRBJ2-1; 11 bases align to TRBD2. In germline, CDR1 is PRHDT, CDR2 FYEKMQ (reference sequence). The ends lost 5 bases at V and 2 bases at J; junction bases unmatched: 5. The CDR3 consists of 16 residues. CDR3 nucleotides: TGTGCCAGCAGCCCGTGGACTAGCGGGCCCTACAATGAGCAGTTCTTC. It specifies CASSPWTSGPYNEQFF.